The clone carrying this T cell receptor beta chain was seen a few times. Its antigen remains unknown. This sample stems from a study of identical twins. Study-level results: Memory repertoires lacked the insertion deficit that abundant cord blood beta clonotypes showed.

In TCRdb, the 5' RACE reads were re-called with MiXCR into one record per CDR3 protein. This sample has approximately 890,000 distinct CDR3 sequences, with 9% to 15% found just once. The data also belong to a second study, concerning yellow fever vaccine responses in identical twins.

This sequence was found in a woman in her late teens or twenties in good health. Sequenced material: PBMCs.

The CDR3 loop is CASSESGPRDSNQPQHF. The CDR3 nucleotides read TGCGCCAGCAGTGAATCCGGCCCCCGGGACAGCAATCAGCCCCAGCATTTT. The chain carries TRBV10-2 and TRBJ1-5; D might be TRBD1 (5 bases). This CDR3 is 17 amino acids long. Trimming removed 3 bases at V and 1 base at J, with 16 bases between. Germline CDR1 WSHSY, CDR2 SAAADI.